The clone carrying this T cell receptor beta chain turned up a few times. Its cognate antigen is unknown. Stated time point: blood 2 weeks post-SBRT. The treatment: 15 Gy SBRT to primary tumor, nephrectomy 4 weeks later. Radiation-treated patients gave blood at baseline, week 2 and week 4. This sample is part of a study of radiation and T cells in renal cell carcinoma. Study-level findings and limits: From baseline, blood top tumor clonotypes peaked at 2 weeks post-radiation.

Per germline, CDR1 SGHTA and CDR2 FQGNSA. Trimming removed 6 bases from V and 2 bases from J, with 14 bases in between. The CDR3 extends over 15 amino acids. Data came from immunoSEQ multiplex PCR; TCRdb stores just in-frame clones and leaves some out. The sample lists some 58,000 clones, about 80% occurring once. The gene calls are TRBV7-2 and TRBJ1-5, with TRBD1 as a possible D gene (5 bases). The material was blood, obtained from a patient whose treatment included radiotherapy and nephrectomy. The source of this sequence is a man between 60 and 70 years old with renal cell carcinoma. The CDR3 DNA sequence: TGTGCCAGCAGTCGACGTCAGGGCGGCAATCAGCCCCAGCATTTT. Its protein is CASSRRQGGNQPQHF.